The TCR beta chain under discussion was sequenced for a study of blood T cell repertoires in COVID-19. Study overall: From the United States, Italy and Spain came samples of acute and convalescent COVID-19. Nucleic acid was either cDNA or gDNA, and it came from T cells, B-cell-depleted T cells, or PBMCs.

Germline V gene data show CDR1 as MNHEY and CDR2 as SMNVEV (reference sequence). V gave up 6 bases and J gave up 7 bases; unmatched junction bases: 8. This CDR3 spans 13 amino acids. In the study's own analysis: For nucleated cells, counts were estimated from reference gene primer amplification. Libraries were prepared by immunoSEQ multiplex PCR; TCRdb keeps only in-frame clonotypes and omits some of them. Clone size and V and J calls were adopted from that table, with D and trimming inferred from the DNA. The table lists some 96,000 clones, almost 80% of them singletons, with roughly 31% in the top ten.

J is TRBJ1-2 and V is TRBV27, with 7 bases aligning to TRBD1. Sequencing was done on a sample of peripheral blood. The source is a man in his 70s with active or convalescent COVID-19. CDR3 in DNA: TGTGCCAGCAGCTCCACAGGGGTTGGTGGCTACACCTTC. This sequence encodes CASSSTGVGGYTF.